Here is one TCR beta chain with its context. The target antigen is unknown. The data were obtained in a study of cytomegalovirus exposure and HLA in healthy donors. Overall study context: Out of roughly 170 million T cells, an earlier analysis found 117 million unique TCR beta sequences in total. Study-wide points: Accurate prediction of HLA-A and HLA-B alleles (for most subjects) was reportedly achieved from TCR beta sequences.

The CDR3 has 14 amino acids. CDR1 and CDR2 from the germline V gene are SGHRS and YFSETQ. J lost 4 bases, V lost 4 bases, and 5 bases had no gene match. The PCR was carried out with 60 Vbeta primers and 13 Jbeta primers. Produced via immunoSEQ multiplex PCR; TCRdb's table is partial and in-frame only. The sample lists around 180,000 clones, over 75% seen once, with about 0.5% in the top ten. The chain links TRBV5-1 to TRBJ1-3; 7 nucleotides match TRBD1. Sequenced sample: PBMCs. The source of this sequence is a woman in her forties or fifties in good health and CMV-seronegative. The CDR3: CASSLTGDGNTIYF. The CDR3, as DNA: TGCGCCAGCAGCCTAACAGGGGACGGAAACACCATATATTTT.